A single sample is the source of the 21 T cell receptor beta chains below, sequenced in a study of control samples from healthy donors and cancer patients. Profiled with immunoSEQ multiplex PCR; TCRdb holds only in-frame clones, not every one. The repertoire consists of tens of thousands of clones, with roughly 89% occurring once and the leading ten covering 5.5% to 7%. The specimen sequenced was PBMCs. Receptor source: a man aged 55 to 69 with colorectal cancer.

The rearrangement joins TRBV5-6 to TRBJ1-5, with D possibly TRBD1 on 5 matching bases. This CDR3 has 14 amino acids. Germline V gives CDR1 SGHDT, CDR2 YYEEEE. The ends were cut back, 0 bases at V and 3 bases at J, with 7 bases in the middle. CDR3 in amino acids: CASSLEGDNQPQHF. CDR3 coding DNA: TGTGCCAGCAGCTTGGAAGGGGACAATCAGCCCCAGCATTTT.

The V call is TRBV13, the J call TRBJ2-2; D gene uncertain. Germline V gene lookup returns CDR1 PRHDT and CDR2 FYEKMQ (reference sequence). There are 14 residues in the CDR3. V lost 5 bases and J lost 6, with 13 bases in between. The CDR3 DNA follows: TGTGCCAGCAGCCCTAGACCAGCTGCCGGGGAGCTGTTTTTT. Encoded protein: CASSPRPAAGELFF.

The chain recombines TRBV18 with TRBJ2-3, with 9 bases matching TRBD1. V was clipped by 5 bases and J by 5 bases; unmatched bases: 8. This CDR3 spans 15 amino acids. Germline V gene lookup returns CDR1 KGHSH and CDR2 LQKENI. The DNA of the CDR3 is TGTGCCAGCTCAAACCGGGACAGGGCTAAAGATACGCAGTATTTT. It is translated as CASSNRDRAKDTQYF.

The CDR3 sequence is CASSRSLQGVNGYTF. Here the CDR3 DNA reads TGTGCCAGTAGCCGGAGTTTACAGGGAGTCAATGGCTACACCTTC. This chain connects TRBV19 to TRBJ1-2; tentative D call: TRBD1 (6 bases). Germline CDR1 reads LNHDA; CDR2 reads SQIVND (reference sequence). The CDR3 covers 15 residues. V dropped 6 bases and J dropped 6 bases, with 20 bases sitting between them.

The rearrangement joins TRBV9 to TRBJ2-7; weak D call: TRBD1 (6 bases). V was cut by 0 bases and J by 1 base, with 11 bases left in between. Germline V gene sequence: CDR1 SGDLS, CDR2 YYNGEE. The length of the CDR3 is 15 residues. Here the CDR3 DNA reads TGTGCCAGCAGCGTAGCGACAGGTGTATCCTACGAGCAGTACTTC. It specifies CASSVATGVSYEQYF.

DNA for the CDR3: TGTGCCAGCGGTCGACAGGGTATCGGGGAGCTGTTTTTT. It translates to CASGRQGIGELFF. V gene TRBV2 combines with J gene TRBJ2-2; 7 bases fit TRBD1. CDR3 size: 13 residues. Germline-derived CDR1 and CDR2 are SNHLY and FYNNEI. V trimming: 8 bases; J trimming: 7 bases; junction bases outside the gene matches: 7.

The chain couples TRBV21-1 to TRBJ2-3; TRBD1, the D gene given by the table, was not confirmed from the DNA. TRBV21-1 is listed as a pseudogene. The CDR3 spans 13 residues. The CDR3 sequence is CASSNQSTDTQYF. Written as DNA, the CDR3 is TGTGCCAGCAGCAATCAGAGCACAGATACGCAGTATTTT.

The genes are TRBV6-5 and TRBJ2-1; a weak D match, TRBD2 (6 bases). This CDR3 contains 15 residues. CDR1 is MNHEY and CDR2 is SVGAGI in the germline V gene. V was clipped by 7 bases and J by 3 bases, with 16 bases between them. This chain's CDR3 is CASNKGTGNYNEQFF. The DNA for the CDR3 is TGTGCCAGCAATAAAGGGACTGGCAACTACAATGAGCAGTTCTTC.

This clone showed up just once. The chain links TRBV6-2 or TRBV6-3 to TRBJ2-6, with TRBD1 identical over 8 bases. This CDR3 is built from 16 residues. Germline V gives CDR1 MNHEY, CDR2 SVGEGT. V dropped 5 bases and J dropped 0; count of bases not matched to a gene: 3. Here the CDR3 reads CASSGDRGSGANVLTF. In nucleotides, the CDR3 is TGTGCCAGCAGTGGTGACAGGGGCTCTGGGGCCAACGTCCTGACTTTC.

The table lists this clone with a few counts. V is TRBV4-3 and J is TRBJ2-7, with TRBD2 matching 8 bases. The length of the CDR3 is 20 residues. V lost 0 bases and J lost 0; bases outside the gene matches: 16. Germline V gives CDR1 LGHNA, CDR2 YSLEER. CDR3 nucleotide sequence: TGCGCCAGCAGCCAAGAAATTAGCGGGACTACAGCCGAAAGCTCCTACGAGCAGTACTTC. It is translated as CASSQEISGTTAESSYEQYF.

This chain connects TRBV12-3 or TRBV12-4 to TRBJ1-2; weak D call: TRBD1 (5 bases). V lost 7 bases and J 8 bases, leaving 17 bases between the germline ends. The CDR3 spans 13 residues. CDR3 sequence (DNA): TGTGCCAGCATCACGGGGCGGCAGAGGGGCTACACCTTC. It is translated as CASITGRQRGYTF.

Concerning this clone: This CDR3 is also generated by other DNA sequences in the sample. V and J are TRBV19 and TRBJ2-1; D uncertain. V was trimmed by 7 bases and J by 3 bases, leaving 4 bases between them. The CDR3 loop spans 11 amino acids. Germline-derived CDR1 and CDR2 are LNHDA and SQIVND (reference sequence). The DNA of the CDR3 is TGTGCCAGTAAGGACTACAATGAGCAGTTCTTC. Translating gives CASKDYNEQFF. Filled out from reference TRBV19 and TRBJ2-1, the complete variable domain reads DGGITQSPKYLFRKEGQNVTLSCEQNLNHDAMYWYRQDPGQGLRLIYYSQIVNDFQKGDIAEGYSVSREKKESFPLTVTSAQKNPTAFYLCASKDYNEQFFGPGTRLTVL.

This sequence joins TRBV27 and TRBJ1-1; 12 nucleotides line up with TRBD1. The CDR3 extends over 20 amino acids. V shed 1 base and J 4 bases; nucleotides not matched to a gene: 16. Per germline, CDR1 MNHEY and CDR2 SMNVEV (reference sequence). CDR3 in amino acids: CASSLYRVGQGAMGGTEAFF. CDR3 nucleotide sequence: TGTGCCAGCAGTTTATACCGGGTGGGACAGGGGGCAATGGGTGGCACTGAAGCTTTCTTT.

Here the CDR3 DNA reads TGTGCCAGCAGCAGCCGGGACAGGGGGCTCTATGGCTACACCTTC. Encoded protein: CASSSRDRGLYGYTF. The rearrangement links TRBV5-6 to TRBJ1-2; 12 bases are a match to TRBD1. V lost 4 bases and J lost 4; bases outside the gene matches: 5. The CDR3 is 15 amino acids. Germline loops: CDR1 SGHDT, CDR2 YYEEEE.

The V gene is TRBV9, the J gene TRBJ1-2; D remains unclear. Per the germline V gene, CDR1 is SGDLS and CDR2 is YYNGEE. Between the trimmed V and J ends, which lost 0 bases and 3 bases, there was a span of 21 bases. The CDR3 spans 18 residues. This CDR3 is CASSVAPELIGTDYGYTF. CDR3 sequence (DNA): TGTGCCAGCAGCGTAGCTCCCGAATTGATTGGAACTGACTATGGCTACACCTTC.

The V call is TRBV5-1, the J call TRBJ2-2; D ambiguous. This CDR3 is 14 amino acids long. From germline, CDR1 is SGHRS and CDR2 YFSETQ. V lost 4 bases and J 6 bases, leaving 13 bases between the germline ends. The CDR3 loop reads CASSPPLSAGELFF. In nucleotides, the CDR3 is TGCGCCAGCAGCCCGCCGCTCTCGGCCGGGGAGCTGTTTTTT.

This clone turned up a few times. The rearrangement uses TRBV30 and TRBJ1-1, with a possible D match to TRBD1 (6 bases). Germline V gives CDR1 GTSNPN, CDR2 SVGIG (reference sequence). V was clipped by 3 bases and J by 0 bases, with 14 bases between them. This CDR3 spans 15 amino acids. CDR3 loop: CAWSGGGGVNTEAFF. The CDR3 region has the DNA TGTGCCTGGAGCGGGGGCGGAGGGGTGAACACTGAAGCTTTCTTT.

V gene TRBV5-1 combines with J gene TRBJ2-5; D may be TRBD1 (6 bases). Per germline, CDR1 SGHRS and CDR2 YFSETQ. CDR3 length: 14 amino acids. V lost 2 bases and J 3 bases, leaving 11 bases between the germline ends. The CDR3 spells CASSFTGNEETQYF. The DNA for the CDR3 is TGCGCCAGCAGCTTTACAGGGAACGAAGAGACCCAGTACTTC.

The chain has TRBV5-4 and TRBJ1-2; 8 bases align to TRBD1. This CDR3 spans 16 amino acids. Per the germline V gene, CDR1 is SGHNT and CDR2 is YYREEE (reference sequence). Unmatched junction bases numbered 8, after V lost 4 bases and J lost 0 bases. The CDR3 here is CASSAPGQAANYGYTF. In nucleotides, the CDR3 is TGTGCCAGCAGCGCACCGGGACAGGCGGCTAACTATGGCTACACCTTC.

V is TRBV6-5 and J is TRBJ1-2, with D unclear. V lost 0 bases, J lost 2 bases, and 10 bases lay in between. Germline V gene lookup returns CDR1 MNHEY and CDR2 SVGAGI. CDR3 length: 15 amino acids. The DNA of the CDR3 is TGTGCCAGCAGTTACTCGCCGGTGGGAAACTATGGCTACACCTTC. Protein: CASSYSPVGNYGYTF.

The chain carries TRBV7-9 and TRBJ1-1; D gene uncertain. This CDR3 comprises 14 residues. V lost 5 bases and J 1 base, leaving 11 bases between the germline ends. Germline V gene data show CDR1 as SEHNR and CDR2 as FQNEAQ (reference sequence). The CDR3 reads CASSALSGNTEAFF. CDR3 bases: TGTGCCAGCAGCGCCCTAAGTGGGAACACTGAAGCTTTCTTT.